These 21 T cell receptor beta chains originate from one sample sequenced in a study of blood T cell repertoires in COVID-19. The repertoire was sequenced with immunoSEQ multiplex PCR; TCRdb's copy has only in-frame clones and lacks some. Of around 250,000 clones in the sample, about nine tenths were seen once. The sequenced sample was PBMCs or T cells enriched from blood (not recorded which). The origin of the receptors is a human donor in a cohort exposed to, infected with or recovered from COVID-19 (not recorded which). The donor label of this sample is uncertain.

This rearrangement joins TRBV27 to TRBJ1-2; perhaps TRBD1 as D (6 bases). The CDR3 has 16 amino acids. Germline CDR1 is MNHEY and CDR2 is SMNVEV (reference sequence). V lost 2 bases to trimming and J lost 4 bases, with 17 bases between them. The CDR3 nucleotides are TGTGCCAGCAGTTTAAGGGGGGGCGCCCCGGGCTATGGCTACACCTTC. Amino acid sequence: CASSLRGGAPGYGYTF.

This chain connects TRBV5-1 to TRBJ2-7, with TRBD1 matching 11 bases. The CDR3 consists of 16 residues. CDR1 and CDR2 from the germline V gene are SGHRS and YFSETQ. V dropped 0 bases and J dropped 1; count of bases not matched to a gene: 3. The CDR3 DNA reads as TGCGCCAGCAGCTTGGGGACAGGGGGCTGGTCCTACGAGCAGTACTTC. Its translation is CASSLGTGGWSYEQYF.

This chain joins TRBV19 and TRBJ2-1, with 10 bases matching TRBD1. The V gene end was trimmed by 3 bases and the J gene end by 8 bases; junction bases not matched to a gene: 16. Germline V gene data show CDR1 as LNHDA and CDR2 as SQIVND (reference sequence). The CDR3 is 18 amino acids. The chain's CDR3 is CASSIRGLGQGRRHEQFF. The CDR3 coding sequence is TGTGCCAGTAGTATTCGGGGCCTGGGACAGGGGCGGCGGCATGAGCAGTTCTTC.

This clone has just one count. The rearrangement uses TRBV7-3 and TRBJ1-1; 10 bases map to TRBD1. The CDR3 has 15 residues. The J segment lost 6 bases and the V segment lost 1 base, leaving 5 bases of the junction unmatched. Looked up from germline, CDR1 is SGHTA and CDR2 is FQGTGA. Written as DNA, the CDR3 is TGTGCCAGCAGCTTAAGGACAGGGGGGAGGTCTGAAGCTTTCTTT. Amino acids: CASSLRTGGRSEAFF.

V is TRBV7-2 and J is TRBJ2-1; TRBD1 matches at 7 bases. Germline V gene data show CDR1 as SGHTA and CDR2 as FQGNSA. Trimming took 7 bases from V and 1 from J; bases not matched to a gene: 4. The CDR3 contains 14 residues. The CDR3: CASTPGQSYNEQFF. The CDR3 DNA reads as TGTGCCAGCACTCCGGGACAGTCCTACAATGAGCAGTTCTTC.

The V gene is TRBV4-3, the J gene TRBJ2-1; TRBD1 agrees at 9 bases. Germline V gives CDR1 LGHNA, CDR2 YSLEER. V dropped 5 bases and J dropped 4; count of bases not matched to a gene: 6. This CDR3 is 15 amino acids long. The CDR3 coding sequence is TGCGCCAGCAGCTTTGGACAGGGGATATACAATGAGCAGTTCTTC. Its translation is CASSFGQGIYNEQFF.

The chain is built from TRBV7-8 and TRBJ1-2; D gene uncertain. CDR1 and CDR2 from the germline V gene are SGHVS and FQNEAQ. V was clipped by 4 bases and J by 6 bases, with 9 bases between them. The CDR3 consists of 12 residues. The CDR3 loop is CASSSRHDGYTF. CDR3 coding DNA: TGTGCCAGCAGCTCACGACACGATGGCTACACCTTC. Supplemented by reference TRBV7-8 and TRBJ1-2, the full variable domain reads GAGVSQSPRYKVAKRGQDVALRCDPISGHVSLFWYQQALGQGPEFLTYFQNEAQLDKSGLPSDRFFAERPEGSVSTLKIQRTQQEDSAVYLCASSSRHDGYTFGSGTRLTVV.

The chain links TRBV5-1 to TRBJ2-3, with 10 positions matching TRBD2. The junction had 4 bases not matched to a gene; V was cut back by 2 bases and J by 4 bases. Germline CDR1 is SGHRS and CDR2 is YFSETQ. This CDR3 spans 15 amino acids. DNA for the CDR3: TGCGCCAGCAGCTTTAGAGCGGGGGGGTCAGATACGCAGTATTTT. Translating gives CASSFRAGGSDTQYF.

This rearrangement joins TRBV3-1 (or the pseudogene TRBV3-2) to TRBJ1-6; 7 nucleotides line up with TRBD1. J was trimmed by 13 bases and V by 0 bases; bases with no gene match: 12. The CDR3 length is 16 residues. Germline CDR1 and CDR2: LGHDT and YNNKEL (reference sequence). The CDR3 DNA reads TGTGCCAGCAGCCAAGATCAGCCAGGGGGGAATGGGCCCCTCCACTTT. It translates to CASSQDQPGGNGPLHF.

The rearrangement uses TRBV7-2 and TRBJ1-6; 8 nucleotides align to TRBD1. The germline CDR1 and CDR2 sequences are SGHTA and FQGNSA. The CDR3 is made up of 15 amino acids. V lost 3 bases, J lost 14 bases, and 12 bases stayed unmatched. CDR3 in DNA: TGTGCCAGCAGCTTTTCCGGGACAGGTGGTGGGACCCTCCACTTT. Translated, it gives CASSFSGTGGGTLHF.

The V gene is TRBV5-4, the J gene TRBJ1-3, with D tentatively TRBD1 (6 bases). The CDR3 length is 16 residues. Trimming shortened V by 0 bases and J by 2 bases, and 12 bases separated the two germline ends. Germline V gene sequence: CDR1 SGHNT, CDR2 YYREEE (reference sequence). CDR3 protein: CASSLGRGSAGNTIYF. DNA of the CDR3: TGTGCCAGCAGCTTGGGCAGGGGTTCTGCTGGAAACACCATATATTTT. Together with reference TRBV5-4 and TRBJ1-3, the CDR3 gives the full variable domain: ETGVTQSPTHLIKTRGQQVTLRCSSQSGHNTVSWYQQALGQGPQFIFQYYREEENGRGNFPPRFSGLQFPNYSSELNVNALELDDSALYLCASSLGRGSAGNTIYFGEGSWLTVV.

The V and J genes are TRBV6-1 and TRBJ1-3; D call uncertain. The CDR3 length is 15 residues. From germline, CDR1 is MNHNS and CDR2 SASEGT. With 2 bases removed from V and 4 bases from J, the gap between germline ends came to 12 bases. The CDR3 DNA follows: TGTGCCAGCAGTGAACCCGGGGTCAGCGGAAACACCATATATTTT. Residues: CASSEPGVSGNTIYF.

This rearrangement joins TRBV9 to TRBJ2-2, with 8 bases lining up with TRBD1. The CDR3 is 16 residues long. V lost 4 bases, J lost 4 bases, and 9 bases stayed unmatched. Germline values: CDR1 SGDLS, CDR2 YYNGEE. The CDR3 DNA follows: TGTGCCAGCAGCCCTCGGACAGGGATCGGCACCGGGGAGCTGTTTTTT. It translates to CASSPRTGIGTGELFF.

For the CDR3, the DNA is TGTGCCAGCAGCACCGGGACTAGAAATCGGAATGAGCAGTTCTTC. Translated, it gives CASSTGTRNRNEQFF. V and J are TRBV7-9 and TRBJ2-1, with 8 bases lining up with TRBD2. Germline V lookup: CDR1 SEHNR, CDR2 FQNEAQ (reference sequence). This CDR3 contains 15 residues. V trimming: 5 bases; J trimming: 7 bases; junction bases outside the gene matches: 10. Filled out from reference TRBV7-9 and TRBJ2-1, the complete variable domain reads DTGVSQNPRHKITKRGQNVTFRCDPISEHNRLYWYRQTLGQGPEFLTYFQNEAQLEKSRLLSDRFSAERPKGSFSTLEIQRTEQGDSAMYLCASSTGTRNRNEQFFGPGTRLTVL.

The chain employs TRBV5-4 and TRBJ2-7; TRBD2 matches 7 bases. This CDR3 has 16 amino acids. Germline V CDR1 and CDR2: SGHNT, YYREEE (reference sequence). Germline trimming cut 0 bases from V and 4 bases from J; bases unmatched to any gene: 10. CDR3 DNA: TGTGCCAGCAGCTTGGGGGAGGGAGGGGACCGGTACGAGCAGTACTTC. Translated: CASSLGEGGDRYEQYF.

This clone occurred a few times. Other nucleotide sequences in the sample specify the same CDR3. This chain joins TRBV4-3 and TRBJ2-5; D gene ambiguous. The germline V and J ends were trimmed by 0 bases and 2 bases, with 10 bases remaining between them. Germline CDR1 and CDR2: LGHNA and YSLEER. The length of the CDR3 is 15 residues. CDR3 amino acids: CASSQEGGIQETQYF. CDR3 coding DNA: TGCGCCAGCAGCCAAGAAGGCGGCATTCAAGAGACCCAGTACTTC.

V is TRBV24-1 and J is TRBJ1-1; D is undetermined. Per germline, CDR1 KGHDR and CDR2 SFDVKD. This CDR3 has 13 residues. The V and J ends lost 2 bases and 1 base respectively, with 4 bases between them. The CDR3 protein is CATSDSRNTEAFF. In DNA form, the CDR3 reads TGTGCCACCAGTGATTCGCGGAACACTGAAGCTTTCTTT.

This clone has a single count. This chain links TRBV7-8 with TRBJ2-5; 7 bases map to TRBD2. CDR3 length: 15 amino acids. V lost 5 bases, J lost 2 bases, and 8 bases stayed unmatched. Germline V gene data show CDR1 as SGHVS and CDR2 as FQNEAQ. CDR3 in amino acids: CASSPSWTRQETQYF. The CDR3 DNA follows: TGTGCCAGCAGCCCGAGTTGGACTAGGCAAGAGACCCAGTACTTC.

The chain recombines TRBV20-1 with TRBJ2-5, with unresolved D. Germline assignment: CDR1 DFQATT and CDR2 SNEGSKA (reference sequence). The length of the CDR3 is 11 residues. V lost 3 bases and J lost 5, with 7 bases in between. The CDR3 sequence is CSARRSETQYF. The CDR3 DNA follows: TGCAGTGCTAGGAGGAGCGAGACCCAGTACTTC.

V is TRBV5-6 and J is TRBJ2-1, with D maybe TRBD1 (6 bases). Trimming shortened V by 0 bases and J by 0 bases, and 10 bases separated the two germline ends. This CDR3 is built from 16 residues. Germline loops: CDR1 SGHDT, CDR2 YYEEEE. CDR3: CASSLGGHVSYNEQFF. The CDR3 DNA reads as TGTGCCAGCAGCTTGGGGGGGCACGTCTCCTACAATGAGCAGTTCTTC. Full variable domain (outside the CDR3, taken from reference TRBV5-6 and TRBJ2-1): DAGVTQSPTHLIKTRGQQVTLRCSPKSGHDTVSWYQQALGQGPQFIFQYYEEEERQRGNFPDRFSGHQFPNYSSELNVNALLLGDSALYLCASSLGGHVSYNEQFFGPGTRLTVL.

J is TRBJ1-2 and V is TRBV5-5; possibly TRBD1 for D (5 bases). The CDR3 is 15 amino acids. V dropped 0 bases and J dropped 4 bases, with 13 bases sitting between them. CDR1 is SGHKS and CDR2 is YYEKEE in the germline V gene (reference sequence). CDR3: CASSLVRGPLYGYTF. CDR3 nucleotide sequence: TGTGCCAGCAGCTTGGTGCGGGGCCCCCTCTATGGCTACACCTTC.